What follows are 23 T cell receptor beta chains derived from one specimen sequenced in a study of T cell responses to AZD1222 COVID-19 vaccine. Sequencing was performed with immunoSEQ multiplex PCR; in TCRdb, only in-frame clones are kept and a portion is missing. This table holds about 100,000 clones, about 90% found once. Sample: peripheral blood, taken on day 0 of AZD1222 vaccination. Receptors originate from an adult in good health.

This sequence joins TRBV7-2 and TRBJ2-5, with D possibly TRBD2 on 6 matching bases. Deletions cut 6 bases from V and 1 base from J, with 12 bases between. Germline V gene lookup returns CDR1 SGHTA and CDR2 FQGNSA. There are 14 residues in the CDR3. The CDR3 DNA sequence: TGTGCCAGCAGTCTTAGCGGAGCCCAAGAGACCCAGTACTTC. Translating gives CASSLSGAQETQYF.

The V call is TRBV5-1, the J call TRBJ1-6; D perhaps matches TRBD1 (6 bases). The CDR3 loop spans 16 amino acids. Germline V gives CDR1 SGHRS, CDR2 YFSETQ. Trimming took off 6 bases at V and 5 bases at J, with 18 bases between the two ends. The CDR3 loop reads CASTTSGQANNSPLHF. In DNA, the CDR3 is TGCGCCAGCACCACCTCGGGACAAGCAAATAATTCACCCCTCCACTTT.

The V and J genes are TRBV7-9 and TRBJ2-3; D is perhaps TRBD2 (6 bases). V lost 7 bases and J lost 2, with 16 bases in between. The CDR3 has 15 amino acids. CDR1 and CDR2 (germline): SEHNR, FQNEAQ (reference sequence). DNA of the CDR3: TGTGCCAGCACCCCGGGACTTCGGGTCACAGATACGCAGTATTTT. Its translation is CASTPGLRVTDTQYF. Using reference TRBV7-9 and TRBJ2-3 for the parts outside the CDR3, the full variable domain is DTGVSQNPRHKITKRGQNVTFRCDPISEHNRLYWYRQTLGQGPEFLTYFQNEAQLEKSRLLSDRFSAERPKGSFSTLEIQRTEQGDSAMYLCASTPGLRVTDTQYFGPGTRLTVL.

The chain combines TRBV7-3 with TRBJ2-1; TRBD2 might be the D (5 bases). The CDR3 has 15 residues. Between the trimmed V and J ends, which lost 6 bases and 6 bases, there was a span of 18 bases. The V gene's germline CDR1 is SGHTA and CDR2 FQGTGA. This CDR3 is CASSPPDYLLNEQFF. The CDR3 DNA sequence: TGTGCCAGCAGTCCCCCCGACTACCTACTCAATGAGCAGTTCTTC.

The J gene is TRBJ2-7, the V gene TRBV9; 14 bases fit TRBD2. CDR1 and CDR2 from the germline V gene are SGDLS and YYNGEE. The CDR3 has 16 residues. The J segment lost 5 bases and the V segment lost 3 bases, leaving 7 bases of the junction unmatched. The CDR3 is CASSGTSGGSRDEQYF. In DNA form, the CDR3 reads TGTGCCAGCAGCGGGACTAGCGGGGGGTCTAGGGACGAGCAGTACTTC.

The chain's CDR3 is CASRNAPGYTEAFF. The DNA for the CDR3 is TGTGCCAGCAGAAACGCTCCGGGGTACACTGAAGCTTTCTTT. The rearrangement joins TRBV28 to TRBJ1-1; D is ambiguous. V was cut by 6 bases and J by 3 bases, with 14 bases left in between. CDR1 and CDR2 from the germline V gene are MDHEN and SYDVKM. CDR3 length equals 14 residues.

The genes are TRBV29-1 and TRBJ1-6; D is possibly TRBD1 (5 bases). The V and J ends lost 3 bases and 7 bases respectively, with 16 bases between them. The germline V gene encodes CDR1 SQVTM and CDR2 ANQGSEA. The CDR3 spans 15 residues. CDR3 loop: CSVEKGGRANSPLHF. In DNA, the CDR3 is TGCAGCGTTGAGAAGGGAGGCAGGGCAAATTCACCCCTCCACTTT.

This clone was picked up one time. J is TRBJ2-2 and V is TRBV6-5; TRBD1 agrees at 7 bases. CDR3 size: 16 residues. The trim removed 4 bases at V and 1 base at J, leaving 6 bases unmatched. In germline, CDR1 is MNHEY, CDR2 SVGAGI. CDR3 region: CASSSRDSLNTGELFF. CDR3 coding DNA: TGTGCCAGCAGTTCCCGGGACAGTTTGAACACCGGGGAGCTGTTTTTT.

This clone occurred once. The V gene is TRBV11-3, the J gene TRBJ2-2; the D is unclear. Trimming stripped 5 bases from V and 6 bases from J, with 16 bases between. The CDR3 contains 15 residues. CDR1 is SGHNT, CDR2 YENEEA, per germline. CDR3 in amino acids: CASSQGELSAGELFF. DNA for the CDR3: TGTGCCAGCAGCCAAGGTGAACTTTCCGCCGGGGAGCTGTTTTTT.

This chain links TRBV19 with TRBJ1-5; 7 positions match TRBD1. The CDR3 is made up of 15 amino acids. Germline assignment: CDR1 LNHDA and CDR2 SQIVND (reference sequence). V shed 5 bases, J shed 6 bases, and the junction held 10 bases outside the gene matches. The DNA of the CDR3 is TGTGCCAGTAGTCCGCCACACAGGGGTGGTCAGCCCCAGCATTTT. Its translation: CASSPPHRGGQPQHF.

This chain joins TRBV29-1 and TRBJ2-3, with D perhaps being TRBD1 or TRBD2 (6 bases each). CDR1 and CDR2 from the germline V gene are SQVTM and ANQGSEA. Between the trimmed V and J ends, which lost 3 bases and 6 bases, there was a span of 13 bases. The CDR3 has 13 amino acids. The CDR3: CSVDGGVADTQYF. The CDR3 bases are TGCAGCGTTGACGGGGGCGTGGCGGATACGCAGTATTTT.

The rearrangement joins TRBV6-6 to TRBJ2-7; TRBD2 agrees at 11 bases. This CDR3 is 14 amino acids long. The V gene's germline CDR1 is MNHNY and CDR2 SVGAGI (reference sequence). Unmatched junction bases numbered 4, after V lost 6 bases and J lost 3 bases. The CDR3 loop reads CASSLLAGVYEQYF. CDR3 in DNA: TGTGCCAGCAGCCTACTAGCGGGAGTCTACGAGCAGTACTTC.

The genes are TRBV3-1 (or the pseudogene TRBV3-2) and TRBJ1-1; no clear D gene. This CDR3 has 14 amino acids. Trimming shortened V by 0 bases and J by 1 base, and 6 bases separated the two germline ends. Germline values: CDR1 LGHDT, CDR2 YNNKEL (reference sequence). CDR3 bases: TGTGCCAGCAGCCAAGATATTAGGAACACTGAAGCTTTCTTT. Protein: CASSQDIRNTEAFF.

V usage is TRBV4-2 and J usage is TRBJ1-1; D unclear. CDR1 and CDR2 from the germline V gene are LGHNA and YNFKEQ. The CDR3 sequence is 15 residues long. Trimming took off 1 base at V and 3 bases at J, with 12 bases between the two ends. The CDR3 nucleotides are TGTGCCAGCAGCCAAGTAACGGTGGAATACACTGAAGCTTTCTTT. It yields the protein CASSQVTVEYTEAFF.

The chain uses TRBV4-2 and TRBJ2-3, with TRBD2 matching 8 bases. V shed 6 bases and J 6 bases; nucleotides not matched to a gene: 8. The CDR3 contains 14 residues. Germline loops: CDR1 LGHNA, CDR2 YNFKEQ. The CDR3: CASRVREGLDTQYF. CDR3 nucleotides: TGTGCCAGCAGAGTCCGGGAGGGCCTTGATACGCAGTATTTT.

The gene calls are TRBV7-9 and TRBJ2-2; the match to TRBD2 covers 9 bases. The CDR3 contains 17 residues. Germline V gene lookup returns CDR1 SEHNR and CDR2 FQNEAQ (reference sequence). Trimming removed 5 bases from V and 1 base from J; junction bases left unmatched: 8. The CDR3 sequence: CASSPTPSGVNTGELFF. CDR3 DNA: TGTGCCAGCAGCCCGACTCCTAGCGGGGTGAACACCGGGGAGCTGTTTTTT.

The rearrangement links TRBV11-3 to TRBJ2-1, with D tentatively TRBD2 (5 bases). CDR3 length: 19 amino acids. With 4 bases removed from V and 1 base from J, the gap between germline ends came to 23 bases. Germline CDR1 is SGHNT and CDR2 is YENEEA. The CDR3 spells CASSSYRRGQYESYNEQFF. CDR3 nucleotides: TGTGCCAGCAGCTCCTATAGAAGAGGGCAGTATGAGTCCTACAATGAGCAGTTCTTC.

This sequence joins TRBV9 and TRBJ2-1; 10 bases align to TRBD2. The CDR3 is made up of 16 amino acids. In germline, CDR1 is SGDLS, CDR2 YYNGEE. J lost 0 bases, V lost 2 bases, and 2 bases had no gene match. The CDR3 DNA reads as TGTGCCAGCAGCGTTCTAGCGGGAGACTCCTACAATGAGCAGTTCTTC. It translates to CASSVLAGDSYNEQFF.

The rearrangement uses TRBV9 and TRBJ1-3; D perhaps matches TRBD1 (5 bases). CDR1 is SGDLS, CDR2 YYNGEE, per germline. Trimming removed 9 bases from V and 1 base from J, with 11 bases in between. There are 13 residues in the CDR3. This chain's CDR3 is CATGRGSGNTIYF. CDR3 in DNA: TGTGCCACCGGGAGGGGATCTGGAAACACCATATATTTT.

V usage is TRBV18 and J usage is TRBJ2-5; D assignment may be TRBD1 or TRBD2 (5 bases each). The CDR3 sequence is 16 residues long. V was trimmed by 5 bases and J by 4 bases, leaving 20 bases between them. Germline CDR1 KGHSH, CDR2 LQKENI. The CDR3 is CASSSSGAGAGETQYF. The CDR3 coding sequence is TGTGCCAGCTCATCCTCAGGCGCCGGGGCGGGAGAGACCCAGTACTTC.

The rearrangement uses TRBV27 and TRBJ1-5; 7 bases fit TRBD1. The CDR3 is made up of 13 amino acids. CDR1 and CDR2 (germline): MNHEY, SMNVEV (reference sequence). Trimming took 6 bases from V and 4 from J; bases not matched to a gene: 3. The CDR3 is CASRMDRNQPQHF. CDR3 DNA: TGTGCCAGCAGGATGGACAGGAATCAGCCCCAGCATTTT.

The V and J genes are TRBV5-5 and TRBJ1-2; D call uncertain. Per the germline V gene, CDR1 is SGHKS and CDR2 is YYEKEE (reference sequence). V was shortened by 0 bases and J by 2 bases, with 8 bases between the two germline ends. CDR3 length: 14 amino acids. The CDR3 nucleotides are TGTGCCAGCAGCTTGGCTGGGGAGAACTATGGCTACACCTTC. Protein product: CASSLAGENYGYTF.

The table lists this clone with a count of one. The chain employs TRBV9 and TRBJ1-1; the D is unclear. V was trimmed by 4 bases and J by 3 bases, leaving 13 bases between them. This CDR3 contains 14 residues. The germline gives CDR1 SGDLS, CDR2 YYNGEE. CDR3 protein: CASSPLGGDTEAFF. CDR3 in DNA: TGTGCCAGCAGCCCGTTAGGTGGTGACACTGAAGCTTTCTTT.